This TCR beta chain was retrieved from a study of a mutant IDH1 vaccine in newly diagnosed glioma. Study background: Earlier treatment was radiotherapy, temozolomide, or both, with most getting both.

TCRdb's copy holds only in-frame clones and misses some; the assay was immunoSEQ multiplex PCR. The table lists tens of thousands of clones, approximately 87% of them singletons. Noted time point: week 23, last vaccination. With topical imiquimod, each dose of the vaccine consisted of 300 ug of mutant IDH1 20-mer peptide. In the case of this clone: Its antigen is unknown.

V was cut by 4 bases and J by 4 bases, with 19 bases left in between. From germline, CDR1 is SGHAT and CDR2 FQNNGV. The CDR3 is made up of 16 amino acids. This TCR was recovered from a man aged 18 to 29 with glioma. Sequences were derived from PBMCs, sampled from a glioma patient whose treatment included an IDH1 peptide vaccine. The J gene is TRBJ1-2, the V gene TRBV11-2, with D maybe TRBD1 (5 bases). DNA for the CDR3: TGTGCCAGCAGCTGGGGCTTTTCGGTGATTGGCTATGGCTACACCTTC. It encodes CASSWGFSVIGYGYTF.